A selection of T cell receptor beta chains follows, all from one sample in a study of T cell responses to AZD1222 COVID-19 vaccine. Sequencing used immunoSEQ multiplex PCR; TCRdb keeps in-frame clones, though not all of them. The sample includes over 15,000 clones, about four fifths of them seen just once. The sample was peripheral blood, taken 28 days after the second AZD1222 dose. All receptors derive from an adult who received the AZD1222 COVID-19 vaccine. CDR3s include the opening cysteine and the closing phenylalanine or tryptophan. A D gene is named only where the DNA matches it firmly. A row's size may be missing; if present it is once, few, many or a size class.

TRBJ2-2 | TRBV4-3 | TRBD2 | . | TGCGCCAGCAGCCAAGATCCCAACGGGGGGTGGACCGGGGAGCTGTTTTTT | CASSQDPNGGWTGELFF
TRBJ2-1 | TRBV12-3/TRBV12-4 | . | . | TGTGCCAGCAACAGTAACAATGAGCAGTTCTTC | CASNSNNEQFF
TRBJ2-5 | TRBV12-3/TRBV12-4 | TRBD1 | . | TGTGCCAGCAGTTCGTTGGGACAGGCCAAGAAGTACTTC | CASSSLGQAKKYF
TRBJ2-2 | TRBV7-2 | TRBD2 | . | TGTGCCAGCAGTCGTACTAGCGGGGGGGCCACCGGGGAGCTGTTTTTT | CASSRTSGGATGELFF
TRBJ1-1 | TRBV5-1 | TRBD1 | . | TGCGCCAGCAGCCCAAATAGACAGGGGGTTGAAGCTTTCTTT | CASSPNRQGVEAFF
TRBJ1-2 | TRBV12-3/TRBV12-4 | TRBD1 | . | TGTGCCAGCAAACAGGGGGCGTCCTATGGCTACACCTTC | CASKQGASYGYTF
TRBJ2-1 | TRBV9 | TRBD2 | . | TGTGCCAGCAGCGTTTTAGGAGCGGGAGTCCCCAATGAGCAGTTCTTC | CASSVLGAGVPNEQFF
TRBJ2-5 | TRBV29-1 | . | . | TGCAGCGTTGACAGGGATGGGGGCGAGACCCAGTACTTC | CSVDRDGGETQYF
TRBJ2-5 | TRBV2 | TRBD1 | . | TGTGCCAGCAGCATCAGGGGGCAAGAGACCCAGTACTTC | CASSIRGQETQYF
TRBJ2-7 | TRBV19 | . | . | TGTGCCAGTAGCGATACTCAGGGTTACGAGCAGTACTTC | CASSDTQGYEQYF
TRBJ2-7 | TRBV7-9 | TRBD2 | . | TGTGCCAGTAGCGGGGGGCGAGCCTACGAGCAGTACTTC | CASSGGRAYEQYF
TRBJ2-7 | TRBV2 | . | . | TGTGCCAGCAGTGCCGTCTGGGACTACGAGCAGTACTTC | CASSAVWDYEQYF
TRBJ2-5 | TRBV7-6 | . | . | TGTGCCAGCAGCTTCAACTTCCAAGAGACCCAGTACTTC | CASSFNFQETQYF
TRBJ2-7 | TRBV9 | . | once | TGTGCCAGCAGTGAAGACCGGACCCGGGCGACGAGTGAGCAGTACTTC | CASSEDRTRATSEQYF
TRBJ2-3 | TRBV7-8 | TRBD2 | . | TGTGCCAGCAGCAGAGCGGGGGGTTCGCAGTATTTT | CASSRAGGSQYF
TRBJ1-2 | TRBV19 | TRBD1 | . | TGTGCCAGTAGGCAACAGGGGACTAGCTATGGCTACACCTTC | CASRQQGTSYGYTF
TRBJ1-5 | TRBV24-1 | TRBD1 | . | TGTGCCACCAGTGAACCGACTCAGGGGGATCAGCCCCAGCATTTT | CATSEPTQGDQPQHF
TRBJ1-5 | TRBV4-3 | . | . | TGCGCCAGCAGCCAAGATAGCGGCGGGAGCAATCAGCCCCAGCATTTT | CASSQDSGGSNQPQHF
TRBJ2-1 | TRBV4-3 | . | . | TGCGCCAGCAGCCAAGATAACGGCCCCGCTAATGAGCAGTTCTTC | CASSQDNGPANEQFF
TRBJ2-1 | TRBV27 | TRBD2 | . | TGTGCCAGCTCCGTTCGAAGGACTAGCGCTTTCAATGAGCAGTTCTTC | CASSVRRTSAFNEQFF
TRBJ1-5 | TRBV10-3 | TRBD1 | . | TGTGCCATCAGTGAGTATGGGACAGAGGATCAGCCCCAGCATTTT | CAISEYGTEDQPQHF
TRBJ1-6 | TRBV19 | . | . | TGTGCCAGTAGTATCGTGGATTCACCCCTCCACTTT | CASSIVDSPLHF
TRBJ1-5 | TRBV9 | . | . | TGTGCCAGCAGCGTTGGTGGGGGGGAGGGTCAGCCCCAGCATTTT | CASSVGGGEGQPQHF
TRBJ2-7 | TRBV5-4 | TRBD2 | . | TGTGCCAGCAACTCGATACTAGCGGGAGGAGACGAGCAGTACTTC | CASNSILAGGDEQYF
TRBJ2-1 | TRBV18 | TRBD2 | . | TGTGCCAGCTCACGTGGACTAGCGGGAGATAGCTCCTACAATGAGCAGTTCTTC | CASSRGLAGDSSYNEQFF
TRBJ1-6 | TRBV7-2 | TRBD1 | . | TGTGCCAGCAGCATCTCCGGGACAGGGGGCGAATCACCCCTCCACTTT | CASSISGTGGESPLHF
TRBJ2-6 | TRBV28 | TRBD1 | . | TGTGCCAGCAGTCCGCCGGGACAGGGGGTTGGGGCCAACGTCCTGACTTTC | CASSPPGQGVGANVLTF
TRBJ2-3 | TRBV20-1 | . | . | TGCAGTGCTAGTCGGGGGAGGGGGGCCCCAGATACGCAGTATTTT | CSASRGRGAPDTQYF
TRBJ1-1 | TRBV10-3 | TRBD1 | . | TGTGCCATCAGTGAACAGGGGGGTTTGAGGACTGAAGCTTTCTTT | CAISEQGGLRTEAFF
TRBJ2-2 | TRBV29-1 | . | . | TGCAGCGCCTTCAAGGGGGCGAACACCGGGGAGCTGTTTTTT | CSAFKGANTGELFF
TRBJ1-2 | TRBV9 | . | . | TGTGCCAGCAGCGTCAGAGACACTACCTATGGCTACACCTTC | CASSVRDTTYGYTF
TRBJ2-1 | TRBV2 | TRBD2 | once | TGTGCCAGCAGTGGACTAGCGGGGGGCACTGAGCAGTTCTTC | CASSGLAGGTEQFF
TRBJ2-2 | TRBV19 | TRBD2 | medium-sized | TGTGCCAGTAGTATAGGGCAACGACTAGCGGGGGGGCGGAACACCGGGGAGCTGTTTTTT | CASSIGQRLAGGRNTGELFF
TRBJ2-7 | TRBV3-1/TRBV3-2 | . | . | TGTGCCAGCAGCCAAGATGCGGGGGGACAGGGCCGATCCTACGAGCAGTACTTC | CASSQDAGGQGRSYEQYF
TRBJ1-6 | TRBV30 | . | . | TGTGCCTGGAATTCGGAAGCGGATTCACCCCTCCACTTT | CAWNSEADSPLHF
TRBJ1-1 | TRBV18 | TRBD1 | . | TGTGCCAGCTCACCACCGGGACAGGGGGAGAACACTGAAGCTTTCTTT | CASSPPGQGENTEAFF
TRBJ1-4 | TRBV19 | TRBD1 | . | TGTGCCAGCCACAGGGGCGCGGGGACTAATGAAAAACTGTTTTTT | CASHRGAGTNEKLFF
TRBJ1-1 | TRBV12-3/TRBV12-4 | TRBD1 | . | TGTGCCAGCAGTTTGGGGACAGGGGTTGTGGCTTTCTTT | CASSLGTGVVAFF
TRBJ2-1 | TRBV6-1 | . | . | TGTGCCAGCAGTGAATCGTCCTACAATGAGCAGTTCTTC | CASSESSYNEQFF
TRBJ2-2 | TRBV7-3 | . | once | TGTGCCAGCAGCTTGGGCAGGGACGGCACCGGGGAGCTGTTTTTT | CASSLGRDGTGELFF
TRBJ2-5 | TRBV11-2 | . | . | TGTGCCAGCAGGGACGGGGGTAAGGGCCAAGAGACCCAGTACTTC | CASRDGGKGQETQYF
TRBJ2-1 | TRBV2 | TRBD1 | few | TGTGCCAGCAGTGAAGCCGGGACAGGGTATGTGGGTGAGCAGTTCTTC | CASSEAGTGYVGEQFF
TRBJ2-7 | TRBV27 | TRBD1 | . | TGTGCCAGCGGTTACAGGGGTGGCGACGAGCAGTACTTC | CASGYRGGDEQYF
TRBJ2-1 | TRBV29-1 | TRBD2 | . | TGCAGCGTCCCGGGACTAGCGGGGAATGAGCAGTTCTTC | CSVPGLAGNEQFF
TRBJ1-5 | TRBV5-1 | . | . | TGCGCCAGCAGGCTAGCAAGCAATCAGCCCCAGCATTTT | CASRLASNQPQHF
TRBJ1-6 | TRBV27 | . | . | TGTGCCAGCAGTTTAAGGGGGGGCGGGTACGGCTATAATTCACCCCTCCACTTT | CASSLRGGGYGYNSPLHF
TRBJ1-1 | TRBV5-6 | . | . | TGTGCCAGCAGCCGAGGGCCAGAACGGGGTATGAACACTGAAGCTTTCTTT | CASSRGPERGMNTEAFF
TRBJ1-1 | TRBV3-1/TRBV3-2 | . | once | TGTGCCAGCAGCCAAGGGGCCCAGACTCGAGCTTTCTTT | CASSQGAQTRAFF
TRBJ2-2 | TRBV5-6 | . | . | TGTGCCAGCATCCTTCTAAACACCGGGGAGCTGTTTTTT | CASILLNTGELFF
TRBJ2-7 | TRBV7-3 | TRBD2 | once | TGTGCCAGCGCCGAGCGGGAGGGCGAGCAGTACTTC | CASAEREGEQYF
TRBJ2-3 | TRBV11-2 | TRBD2 | medium-sized | TGTGCCAGCAGCTTAACTTGGACTAGCGGGGGACCCACAGATACGCAGTATTTT | CASSLTWTSGGPTDTQYF
TRBJ2-3 | TRBV11-1 | TRBD2 | . | TGTGCCAGCAGCCCCCTAGCGGGTACCACAGATACGCAGTATTTT | CASSPLAGTTDTQYF
TRBJ2-3 | TRBV10-2 | TRBD2 | . | TGCGCCAGCAGTGAGATGGGACTAGCGGGAGGGCCGGATCCCACAGATACGCAGTATTTT | CASSEMGLAGGPDPTDTQYF
TRBJ2-2 | TRBV24-1 | TRBD1 | . | TGTGCCACCAGTGATCCCAGACAGGGGGCCGTCGGGGAGCTGTTTTTT | CATSDPRQGAVGELFF
TRBJ2-7 | TRBV28 | . | . | TGTGCCACCGGTGAGATTTACGAGCAGTACTTC | CATGEIYEQYF
TRBJ2-3 | TRBV7-6 | . | . | TGTGCCAGCAGCCTGGGGGTAGGAGATACGCAGTATTTT | CASSLGVGDTQYF
TRBJ2-5 | TRBV10-2 | . | . | TGCGCCAGCAGTGACCCTGAAGAGACCCAGTACTTC | CASSDPEETQYF
TRBJ1-6 | TRBV6-5 | . | . | TGTGCCAGTGAGCGGGGGTATAATTCACCCCTCCACTTT | CASERGYNSPLHF
TRBJ2-1 | TRBV11-2 | . | once | TGTGCCAGCAGCCACGGGGGAGCTCTCGGCGATGAGCAGTTCTTC | CASSHGGALGDEQFF
TRBJ2-7 | TRBV18 | TRBD2 | . | TGTGCCAGCTCACCACGGCGGACTAGCGGGACCTACGAGCAGTACTTC | CASSPRRTSGTYEQYF